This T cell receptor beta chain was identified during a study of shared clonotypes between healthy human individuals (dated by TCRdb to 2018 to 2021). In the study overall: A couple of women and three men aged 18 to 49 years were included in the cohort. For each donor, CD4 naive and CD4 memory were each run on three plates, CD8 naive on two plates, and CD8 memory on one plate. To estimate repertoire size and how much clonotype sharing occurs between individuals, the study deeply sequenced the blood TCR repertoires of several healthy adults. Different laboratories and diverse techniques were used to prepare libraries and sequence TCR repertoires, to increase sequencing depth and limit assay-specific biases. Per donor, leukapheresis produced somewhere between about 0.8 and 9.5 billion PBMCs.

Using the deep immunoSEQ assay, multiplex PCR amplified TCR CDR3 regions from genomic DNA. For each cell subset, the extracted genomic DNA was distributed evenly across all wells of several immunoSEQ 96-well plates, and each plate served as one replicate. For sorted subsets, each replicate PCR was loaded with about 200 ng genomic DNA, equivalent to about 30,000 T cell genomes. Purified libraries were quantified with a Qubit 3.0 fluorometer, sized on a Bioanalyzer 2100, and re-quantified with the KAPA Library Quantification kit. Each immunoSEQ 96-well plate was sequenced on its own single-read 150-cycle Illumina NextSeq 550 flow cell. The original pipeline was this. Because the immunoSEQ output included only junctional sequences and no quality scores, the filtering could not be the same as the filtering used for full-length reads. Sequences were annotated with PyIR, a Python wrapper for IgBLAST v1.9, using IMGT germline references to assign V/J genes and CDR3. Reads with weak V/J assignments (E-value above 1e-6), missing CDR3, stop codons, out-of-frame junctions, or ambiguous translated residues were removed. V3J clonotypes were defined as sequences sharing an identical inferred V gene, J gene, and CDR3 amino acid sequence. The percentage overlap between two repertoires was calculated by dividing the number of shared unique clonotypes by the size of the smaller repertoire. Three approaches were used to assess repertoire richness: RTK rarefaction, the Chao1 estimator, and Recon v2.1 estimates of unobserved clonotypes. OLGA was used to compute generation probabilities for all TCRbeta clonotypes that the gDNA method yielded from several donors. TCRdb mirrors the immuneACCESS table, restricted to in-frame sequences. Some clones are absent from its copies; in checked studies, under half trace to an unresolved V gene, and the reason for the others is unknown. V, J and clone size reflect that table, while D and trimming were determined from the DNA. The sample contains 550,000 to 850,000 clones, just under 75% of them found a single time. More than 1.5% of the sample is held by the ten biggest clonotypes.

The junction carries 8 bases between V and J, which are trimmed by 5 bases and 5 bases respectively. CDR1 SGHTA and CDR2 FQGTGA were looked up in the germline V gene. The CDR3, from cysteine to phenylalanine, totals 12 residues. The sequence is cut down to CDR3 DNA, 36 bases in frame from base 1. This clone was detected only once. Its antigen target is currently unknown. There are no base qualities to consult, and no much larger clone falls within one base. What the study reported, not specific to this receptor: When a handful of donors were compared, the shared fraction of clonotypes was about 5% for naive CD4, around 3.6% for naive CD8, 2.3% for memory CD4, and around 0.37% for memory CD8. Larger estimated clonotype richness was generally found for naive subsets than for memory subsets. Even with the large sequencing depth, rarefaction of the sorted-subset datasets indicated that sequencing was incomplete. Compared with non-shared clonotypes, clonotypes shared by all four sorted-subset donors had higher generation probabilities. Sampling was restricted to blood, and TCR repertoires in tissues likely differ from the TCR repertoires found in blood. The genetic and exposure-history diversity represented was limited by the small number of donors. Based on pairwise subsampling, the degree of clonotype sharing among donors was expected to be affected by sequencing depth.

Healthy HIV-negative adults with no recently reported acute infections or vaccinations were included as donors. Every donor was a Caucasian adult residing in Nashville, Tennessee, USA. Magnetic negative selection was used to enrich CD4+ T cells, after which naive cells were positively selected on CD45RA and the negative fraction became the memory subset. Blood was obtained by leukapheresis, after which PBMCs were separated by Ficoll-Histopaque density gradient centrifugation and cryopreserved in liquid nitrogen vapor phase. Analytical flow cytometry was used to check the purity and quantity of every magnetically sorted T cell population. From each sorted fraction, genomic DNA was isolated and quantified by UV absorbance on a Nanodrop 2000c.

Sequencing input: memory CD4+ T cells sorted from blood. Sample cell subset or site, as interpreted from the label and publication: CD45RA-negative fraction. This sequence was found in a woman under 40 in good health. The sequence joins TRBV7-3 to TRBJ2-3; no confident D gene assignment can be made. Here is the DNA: TGTGCCAGCAGCCCATCGGGAGATACGCAGTATTTT. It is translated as CASSPSGDTQYF.